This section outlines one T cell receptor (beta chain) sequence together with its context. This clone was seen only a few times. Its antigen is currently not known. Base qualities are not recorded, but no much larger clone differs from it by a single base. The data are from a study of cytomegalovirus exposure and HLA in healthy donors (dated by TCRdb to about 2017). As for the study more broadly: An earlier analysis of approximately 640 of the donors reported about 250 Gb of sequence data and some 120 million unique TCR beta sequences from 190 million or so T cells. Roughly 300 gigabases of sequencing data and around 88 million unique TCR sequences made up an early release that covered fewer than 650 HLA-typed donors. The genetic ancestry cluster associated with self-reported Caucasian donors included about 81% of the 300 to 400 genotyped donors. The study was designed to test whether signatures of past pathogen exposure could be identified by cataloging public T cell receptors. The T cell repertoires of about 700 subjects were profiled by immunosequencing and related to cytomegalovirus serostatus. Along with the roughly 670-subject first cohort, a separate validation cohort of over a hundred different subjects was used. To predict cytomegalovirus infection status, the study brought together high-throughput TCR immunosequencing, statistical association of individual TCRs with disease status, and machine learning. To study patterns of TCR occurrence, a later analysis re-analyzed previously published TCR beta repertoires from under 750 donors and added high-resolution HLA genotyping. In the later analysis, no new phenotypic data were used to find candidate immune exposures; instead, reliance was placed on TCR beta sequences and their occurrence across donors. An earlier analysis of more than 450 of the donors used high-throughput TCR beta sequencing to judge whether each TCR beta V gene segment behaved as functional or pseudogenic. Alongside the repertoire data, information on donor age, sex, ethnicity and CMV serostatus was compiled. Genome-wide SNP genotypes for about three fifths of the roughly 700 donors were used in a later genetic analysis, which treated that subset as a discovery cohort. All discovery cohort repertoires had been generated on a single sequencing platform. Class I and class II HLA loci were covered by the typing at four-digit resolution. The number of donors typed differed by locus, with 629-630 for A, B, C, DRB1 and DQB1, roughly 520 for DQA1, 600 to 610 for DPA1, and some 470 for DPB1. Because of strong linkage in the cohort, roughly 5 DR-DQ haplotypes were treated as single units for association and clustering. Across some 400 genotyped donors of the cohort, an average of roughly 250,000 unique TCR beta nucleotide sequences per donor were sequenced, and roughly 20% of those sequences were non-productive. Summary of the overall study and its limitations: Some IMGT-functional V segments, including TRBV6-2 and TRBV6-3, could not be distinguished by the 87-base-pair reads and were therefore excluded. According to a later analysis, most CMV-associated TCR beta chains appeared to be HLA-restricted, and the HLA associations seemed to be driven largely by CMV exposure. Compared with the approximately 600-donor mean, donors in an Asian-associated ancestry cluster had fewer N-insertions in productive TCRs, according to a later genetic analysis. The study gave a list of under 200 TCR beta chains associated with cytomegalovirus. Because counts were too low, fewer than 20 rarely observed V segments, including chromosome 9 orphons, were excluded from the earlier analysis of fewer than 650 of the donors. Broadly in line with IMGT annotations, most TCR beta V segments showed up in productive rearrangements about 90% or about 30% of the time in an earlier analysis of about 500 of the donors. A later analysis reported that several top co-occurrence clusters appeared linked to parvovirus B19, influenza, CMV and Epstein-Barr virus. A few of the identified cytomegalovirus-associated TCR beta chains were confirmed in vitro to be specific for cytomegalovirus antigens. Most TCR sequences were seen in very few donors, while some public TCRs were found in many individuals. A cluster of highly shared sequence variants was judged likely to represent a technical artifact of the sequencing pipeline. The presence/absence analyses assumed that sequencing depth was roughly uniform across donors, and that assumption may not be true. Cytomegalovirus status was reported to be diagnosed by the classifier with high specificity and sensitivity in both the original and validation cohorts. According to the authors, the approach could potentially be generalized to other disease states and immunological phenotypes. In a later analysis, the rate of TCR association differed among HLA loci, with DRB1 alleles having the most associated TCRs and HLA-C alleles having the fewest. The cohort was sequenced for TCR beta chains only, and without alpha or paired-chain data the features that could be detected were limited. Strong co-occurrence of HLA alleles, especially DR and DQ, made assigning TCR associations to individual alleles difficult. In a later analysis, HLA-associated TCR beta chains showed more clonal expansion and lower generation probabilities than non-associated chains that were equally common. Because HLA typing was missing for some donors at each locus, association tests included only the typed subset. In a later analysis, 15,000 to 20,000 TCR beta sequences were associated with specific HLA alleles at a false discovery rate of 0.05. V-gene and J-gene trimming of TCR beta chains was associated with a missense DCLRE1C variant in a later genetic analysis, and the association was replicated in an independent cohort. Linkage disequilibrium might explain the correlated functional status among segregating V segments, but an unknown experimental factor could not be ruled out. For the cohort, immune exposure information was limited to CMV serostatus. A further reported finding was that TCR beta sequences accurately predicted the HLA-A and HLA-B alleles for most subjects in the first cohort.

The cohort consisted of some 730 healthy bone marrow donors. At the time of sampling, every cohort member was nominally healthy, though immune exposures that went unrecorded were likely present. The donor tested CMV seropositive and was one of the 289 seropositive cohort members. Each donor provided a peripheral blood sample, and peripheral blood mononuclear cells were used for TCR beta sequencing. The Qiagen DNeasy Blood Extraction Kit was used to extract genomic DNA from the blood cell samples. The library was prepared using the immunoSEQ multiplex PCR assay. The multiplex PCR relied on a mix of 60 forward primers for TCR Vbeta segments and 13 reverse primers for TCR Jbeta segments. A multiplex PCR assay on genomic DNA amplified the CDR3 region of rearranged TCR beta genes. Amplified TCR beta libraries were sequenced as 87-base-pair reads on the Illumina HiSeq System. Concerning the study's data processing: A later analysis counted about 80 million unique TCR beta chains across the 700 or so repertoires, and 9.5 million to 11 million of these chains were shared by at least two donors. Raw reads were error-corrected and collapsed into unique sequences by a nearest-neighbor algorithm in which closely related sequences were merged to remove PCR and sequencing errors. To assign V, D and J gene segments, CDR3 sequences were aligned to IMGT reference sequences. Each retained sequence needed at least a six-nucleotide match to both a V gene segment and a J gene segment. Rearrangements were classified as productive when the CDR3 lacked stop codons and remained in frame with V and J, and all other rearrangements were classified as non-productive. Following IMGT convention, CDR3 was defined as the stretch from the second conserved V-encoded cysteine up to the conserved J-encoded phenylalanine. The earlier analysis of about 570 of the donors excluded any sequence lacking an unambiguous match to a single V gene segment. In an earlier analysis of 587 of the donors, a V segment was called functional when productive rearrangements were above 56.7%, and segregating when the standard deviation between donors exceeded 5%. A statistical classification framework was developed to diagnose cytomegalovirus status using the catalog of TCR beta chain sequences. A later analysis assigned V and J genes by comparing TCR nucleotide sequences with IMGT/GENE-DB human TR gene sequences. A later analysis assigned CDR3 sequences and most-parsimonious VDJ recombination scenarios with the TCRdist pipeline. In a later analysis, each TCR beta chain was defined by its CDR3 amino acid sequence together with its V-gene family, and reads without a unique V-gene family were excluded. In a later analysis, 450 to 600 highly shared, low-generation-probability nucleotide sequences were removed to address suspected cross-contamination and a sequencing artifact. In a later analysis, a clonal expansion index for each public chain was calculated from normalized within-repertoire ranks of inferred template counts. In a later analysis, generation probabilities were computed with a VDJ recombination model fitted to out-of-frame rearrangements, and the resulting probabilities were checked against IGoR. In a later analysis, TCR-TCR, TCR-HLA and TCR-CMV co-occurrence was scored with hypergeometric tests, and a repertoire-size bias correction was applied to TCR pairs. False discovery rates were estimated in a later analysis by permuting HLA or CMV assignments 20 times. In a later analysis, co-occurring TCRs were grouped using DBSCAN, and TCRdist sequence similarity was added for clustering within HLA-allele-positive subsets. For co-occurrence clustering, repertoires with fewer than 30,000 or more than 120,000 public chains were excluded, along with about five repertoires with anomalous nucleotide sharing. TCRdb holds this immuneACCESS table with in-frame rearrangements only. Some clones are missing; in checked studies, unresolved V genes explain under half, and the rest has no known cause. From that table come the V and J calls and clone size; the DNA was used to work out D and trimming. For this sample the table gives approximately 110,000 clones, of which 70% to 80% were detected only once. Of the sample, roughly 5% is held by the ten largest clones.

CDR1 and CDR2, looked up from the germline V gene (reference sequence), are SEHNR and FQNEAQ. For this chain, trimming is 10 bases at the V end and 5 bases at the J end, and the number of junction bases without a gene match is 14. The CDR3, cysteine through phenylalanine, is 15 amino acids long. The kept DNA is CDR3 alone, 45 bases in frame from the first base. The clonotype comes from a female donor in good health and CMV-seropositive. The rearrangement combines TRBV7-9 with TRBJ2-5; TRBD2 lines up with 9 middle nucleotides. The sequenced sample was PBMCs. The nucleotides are TGTGCCAACCAAGGGCTAGCGGGGTATGAGGAGACCCAGTACTTC. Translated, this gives CANQGLAGYEETQYF.